The following is a T cell receptor beta chain sequence with its context. Isolated PBMCs totaled at least 6.5 million in each sample. A minimum of 6 micrograms of total RNA was extracted per sample. For the second PCR, which ran for about 7 to 11 cycles, a sample-barcoded 5' primer and a J-beta primer mix were used. Every cDNA was tagged by a template-switch adaptor with 12 random nucleotides. TCRdb re-called the 5' RACE reads with MiXCR, one entry per CDR3 protein. Among about 640,000 distinct CDR3 sequences listed, roughly 50% were seen once. This specimen comes from a study of blood T cells in healthy people across ages. Across the study: About one barcoded beta molecule was captured per two T cells (by template switching).

Trimming took off 5 bases at V and 8 bases at J, with 18 bases between the two ends. Germline V gene lookup returns CDR1 SNHLY and CDR2 FYNNEI. CDR3 length: 14 amino acids. The gene calls are TRBV2 and TRBJ1-2; D call uncertain. This TCR was recovered from a man aged 55-75 years in good health. The sample was blood. The CDR3 protein is CASSIAAAVGGYTF. The DNA of the CDR3 is TGTGCCAGCAGTATTGCGGCGGCGGTCGGAGGCTACACCTTC.